This T cell receptor beta chain was found in a study of blood T cell repertoires in COVID-19 (dated by TCRdb to between 2020 and 2021). For context, the study as a whole: Samples from collaborators originated in the United States, Italy and Spain and spanned both the acute and convalescent phases of COVID-19. Sample metadata almost always included a de-identified subject ID, COVID-19 status, age in years and sex. Deeply sampled blood TCRbeta repertoires from subjects exposed to, actively infected with, or recovered from COVID-19 were included in the dataset. The repertoires were released in a freely available public database intended as a resource for research on the immune response to SARS-CoV-2. Where available, HLA class I and class II types were obtained from metadata supplied by the sample provider rather than from assay-based typing. The samples were drawn from the first 160 participants of the ongoing ImmuneRACE study and from 950 to 1,500 subjects provided by 6 global collaborators. The material from the prospective study consisted of cDNA or gDNA derived from T cells, B-cell-depleted T cells, or PBMCs.

The CDR3 runs 15 residues from the cysteine to the phenylalanine. CDR3 DNA is the only sequence kept; it has 45 bases, read in frame from the first base. As encoded in the germline V gene, CDR1 is SGHTA while CDR2 is FQGNSA. V is reduced by 3 bases and J by 0 bases, leaving a spacing of 12 bases between them. TCRbeta CDR3 regions were amplified from genomic DNA using the immunoSEQ Assay, a bias-controlled multiplex PCR. Per the original workflow: The number of nucleated cells in each sample was estimated by amplification of reference gene primers within the assay. Sequence reads were collapsed and filtered to measure the absolute abundance of every unique TCRbeta CDR3 rearrangement. For each sample, productive Simpson clonality was calculated as the square root of Simpson's diversity index across productive rearrangements. Not all clones reach the TCRdb copy of this immuneACCESS table, which keeps in-frame sequences only. Checked studies attribute under half of the gap to unresolved V genes and leave the rest unexplained. V and J calls and clone size follow that table, whereas D and trimming were derived from the DNA. The sample table shows about 180,000 clones, and about 80% are seen once. The leading ten clones occupy about an eighth of the sample.

In the prospective study, participants were roughly 18 to 100 years old, resided in 20 to 30 geographic areas of the United States, and were enrolled through a virtual design. To assign participants to cohorts, the prospective study relied on clinical history that participants themselves reported in a screening survey and a study questionnaire. Exposed participants were defined as having been in contact with someone with a PCR-confirmed or clinician-diagnosed COVID-19 case within 2 weeks of study entry. In the prospective study, whole blood, serum and a nasopharyngeal or oropharyngeal swab were collected from each participant by mobile phlebotomists. Over an approximately 2-month period, participants in the prospective study had the option of providing additional blood draws and questionnaires. Before DNA extraction, blood samples from the prospective study were shipped at room temperature or frozen.

Results and caveats for the whole study, not just this receptor: The amount of clinical and demographic metadata varied by source and participant and was provided uncurated.

In its sample, this clone comes out as medium-sized (0.01 to 0.1%). Its specific antigen is unknown. There are no base qualities to consult, and no much larger clone falls within one base. The rearrangement joined TRBV7-2 to TRBJ2-7; the D segment cannot be called with confidence. This TCR was recovered from a man aged 55 to 70 who had been exposed to COVID-19. The sequencing input was PBMCs or T cells enriched from blood (not recorded which). The DNA reads TGTGCCAGCAGCTTGACACCTCTGAGCTCCTACGAGCAGTACTTC. Translated, it reads CASSLTPLSSYEQYF.